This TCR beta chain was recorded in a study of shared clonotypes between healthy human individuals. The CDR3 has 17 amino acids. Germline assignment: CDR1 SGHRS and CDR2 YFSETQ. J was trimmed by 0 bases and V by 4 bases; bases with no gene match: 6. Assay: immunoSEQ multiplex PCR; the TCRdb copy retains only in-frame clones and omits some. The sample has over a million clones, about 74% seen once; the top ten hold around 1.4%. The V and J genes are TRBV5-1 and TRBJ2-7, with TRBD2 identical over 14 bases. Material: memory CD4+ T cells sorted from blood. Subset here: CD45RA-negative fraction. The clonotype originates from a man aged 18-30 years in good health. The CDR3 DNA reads TGCGCCAGCAGCCCCGGACTAGCGGGGGGTCCCTCCTACGAGCAGTACTTC. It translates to CASSPGLAGGPSYEQYF.